This record covers a single TCR beta chain. Antigen unknown. The V gene lost 5 bases and the J gene lost 7 bases, with 15 bases spanning the gap. CDR1 is MNHGY and CDR2 is SVAAGI in the germline V gene. This CDR3 spans 15 amino acids. The primer mix had 60 Vbeta and 13 Jbeta primers. Only in-frame clones appear in the TCRdb table, and some are missing; sequencing was by immunoSEQ multiplex PCR. The sample lists some 120,000 clones; around 79% were seen once. The source of the sample is a study of cytomegalovirus exposure and HLA in healthy donors. Across the whole study: About 85 million unique TCRs from HLA-typed donors were held in an early release of data.

Whole-study results and caveats: Analysis performed later showed TCR beta chains linked to HLA being more clonally expanded than equally common others.

The sequence came from a woman in her 40s in good health and CMV-seropositive. The gene calls are TRBV6-9 and TRBJ1-6; D not certain. Material: PBMCs. CDR3 nucleotide sequence: TGTGCCAGCAGTCCCCAAGATCCAGGCAATTCACCCCTCCACTTT. Protein: CASSPQDPGNSPLHF.